The 11 T cell receptor beta chains presented below share a single source sample, sequenced in a study of blood T cells in healthy people across ages. The second PCR ran about 6 to 11 cycles with a sample-barcoded 5' primer and J-beta primers. TCRdb reprocessed the 5' RACE reads with MiXCR, giving one entry per CDR3 protein. This table has 1.5 million to 2 million distinct CDR3 sequences, 30% to 40% appearing once. The sequencing input was blood. Receptors originate from a human donor in good health.

DNA for the CDR3: TGTGCCAGCAGCTTACCGGGACAGTTAGATACGCAGTATTTT. Its protein is CASSLPGQLDTQYF. The gene calls are TRBV13 and TRBJ2-3, with TRBD1 identical over 7 bases. CDR1 and CDR2 from the germline V gene are PRHDT and FYEKMQ (reference sequence). V was clipped by 2 bases and J by 5 bases; unmatched bases: 4. The CDR3 runs 14 residues.

This sequence joins TRBV20-1 and TRBJ2-7; 7 nucleotides line up with TRBD1. J gave up 3 bases and V 4 bases, and 12 bases lay outside the gene matches. CDR3 length: 15 residues. The germline gives CDR1 DFQATT, CDR2 SNEGSKA (reference sequence). Written as DNA, the CDR3 is TGCAGTGCTACCTTTAGGACAGGATTGATCTACGAGCAGTACTTC. As protein: CSATFRTGLIYEQYF.

V and J are TRBV20-1 and TRBJ2-7, with 8 positions matching TRBD2. V dropped 0 bases and J dropped 2; count of bases not matched to a gene: 6. The germline gives CDR1 DFQATT, CDR2 SNEGSKA (reference sequence). This CDR3 is built from 15 residues. The CDR3 spells CSARDWGLETYEQYF. CDR3 coding DNA: TGCAGTGCTAGAGATTGGGGACTAGAAACCTACGAGCAGTACTTC.

This chain uses TRBV7-2 with TRBJ1-2; TRBD1 agrees at 9 bases. This CDR3 is built from 14 residues. The germline gives CDR1 SGHTA, CDR2 FQGNSA. V gave up 5 bases and J gave up 8 bases; unmatched junction bases: 9. The CDR3 sequence: CASSPWTGEGGYTF. The CDR3, as DNA: TGTGCCAGCAGCCCTTGGACAGGGGAAGGCGGCTACACCTTC.

This clonotype showed up just a few times. This rearrangement joins TRBV18 to TRBJ2-1; tentatively, D is TRBD1 (6 bases). The ends were cut back, 3 bases at V and 2 bases at J, with 11 bases in the middle. The CDR3 sequence is 15 residues long. Germline assignment: CDR1 KGHSH and CDR2 LQKENI. CDR3 DNA sequence: TGTGCCAGCTCACCCGGACAGCTGACCTACAATGAGCAGTTCTTC. Translating it yields CASSPGQLTYNEQFF.

The chain carries TRBV20-1 and TRBJ1-2; tentative D call: TRBD1 (6 bases). Germline CDR1 DFQATT, CDR2 SNEGSKA (reference sequence). The V end was cut by 6 bases, the J end by 4 bases, with 18 bases between. The CDR3 has 14 residues. The CDR3 DNA follows: TGCAGTGCAGAGGGGGTAGGGCAGTTCTATGGCTACACCTTC. This encodes CSAEGVGQFYGYTF.

J is TRBJ2-4 and V is TRBV7-2; D is uncertain. The J call may not be correct, given that the DNA end is closer to TRBJ2-7. Germline V gene lookup returns CDR1 SGHTA and CDR2 FQGNSA. CDR3 length: 12 residues. The CDR3 sequence: CASSLVRCEQYF. CDR3 bases: TGTGCCAGCAGCTTAGTTCGCTGCGAGCAGTACTTC.

V is TRBV20-1 and J is TRBJ2-7; D unclear. This CDR3 contains 13 residues. Trimming stripped 1 base from V and 2 bases from J, with 9 bases between. Germline CDR1 and CDR2: DFQATT and SNEGSKA (reference sequence). CDR3 sequence: CSARGKVAYEQYF. The CDR3, as DNA: TGCAGTGCTAGAGGGAAAGTTGCCTACGAGCAGTACTTC.

The genes are TRBV5-1 and TRBJ1-5, with D unresolved. The ends were cut back, 4 bases at V and 9 bases at J, with 14 bases in the middle. There are 13 residues in the CDR3. Germline loops: CDR1 SGHRS, CDR2 YFSETQ. CDR3 sequence reads: CASSPDGDRPQHF. The CDR3 region has the DNA TGCGCCAGCAGCCCGGACGGCGACCGGCCCCAGCATTTT.

This clonotype was detected a few times. This chain connects TRBV5-1 to TRBJ1-2; D might be TRBD1 (5 bases). V dropped 0 bases and J dropped 4 bases, with 16 bases sitting between them. Germline V gives CDR1 SGHRS, CDR2 YFSETQ. The CDR3 is 16 amino acids. The CDR3 DNA reads as TGCGCCAGCAGCTTGGACCCAGGGTCCCCAGGCTATGGCTACACCTTC. Protein product: CASSLDPGSPGYGYTF. Supplemented by reference TRBV5-1 and TRBJ1-2, the full variable domain reads KAGVTQTPRYLIKTRGQQVTLSCSPISGHRSVSWYQQTPGQGLQFLFEYFSETQRNKGNFPGRFSGRQFSNSRSEMNVSTLELGDSALYLCASSLDPGSPGYGYTFGSGTRLTVV.

The chain recombines TRBV16 with TRBJ1-2; D unresolved. Germline assignment: CDR1 KGHSY and CDR2 FQNENV. The CDR3 has 12 residues. V lost 0 bases and J 7 bases, leaving 6 bases between the germline ends. CDR3: CASSQSTAGYTF. Here the CDR3 DNA reads TGTGCCAGCAGCCAATCAACGGCTGGCTACACCTTC.